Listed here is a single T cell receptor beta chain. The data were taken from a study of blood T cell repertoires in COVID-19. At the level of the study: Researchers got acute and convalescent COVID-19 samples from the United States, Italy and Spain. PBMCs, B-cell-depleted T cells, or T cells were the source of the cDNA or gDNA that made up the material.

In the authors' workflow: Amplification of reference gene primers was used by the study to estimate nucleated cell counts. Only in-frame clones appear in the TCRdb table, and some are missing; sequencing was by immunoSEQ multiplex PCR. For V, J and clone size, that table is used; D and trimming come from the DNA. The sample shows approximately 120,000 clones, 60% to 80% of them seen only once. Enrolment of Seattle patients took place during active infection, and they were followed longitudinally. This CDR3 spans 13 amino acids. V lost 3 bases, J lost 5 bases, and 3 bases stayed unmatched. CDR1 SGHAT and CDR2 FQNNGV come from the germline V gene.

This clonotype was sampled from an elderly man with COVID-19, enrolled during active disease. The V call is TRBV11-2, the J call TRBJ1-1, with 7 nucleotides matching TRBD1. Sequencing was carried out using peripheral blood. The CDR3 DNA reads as TGTGCCAGCAGCTTCAGGGGGTTGACTGAAGCTTTCTTT. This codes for CASSFRGLTEAFF.